This T cell receptor (beta chain) derives from a study of cytotoxic CD8 clonotypes in ibrutinib-treated CLL. V was trimmed by 3 bases and J by 5 bases, leaving 7 bases between them. CDR3 length: 12 residues. Germline assignment: CDR1 SEHNR and CDR2 FQNEAQ (reference sequence). TCRdb's copy holds only in-frame clones and misses some; the assay was immunoSEQ multiplex PCR. The data show 60,000 to 70,000 clones, approximately 57% seen once. The count of this clone is one. J is TRBJ2-5 and V is TRBV7-9; D is unresolved. Sequencing was performed on PBMCs, taken after 12 months of ibrutinib treatment. The sequence came from a human donor with chronic lymphocytic leukemia. CDR3 protein: CASSLVGETQYF. As DNA, the CDR3 is TGTGCCAGCAGCTTGGTGGGCGAGACCCAGTACTTC.